This T cell receptor (beta chain) was retrieved from a study of blood T cell repertoires in COVID-19. Overall study context: Italy, Spain and the United States were the sources of the convalescent and acute COVID-19 samples.

Original handling: Reference gene primers were amplified, and this amplification served to estimate nucleated cell counts. Clones were sequenced by immunoSEQ multiplex PCR, and TCRdb holds only the in-frame ones, with some missing. Clone size and V and J calls were adopted from that table, with D and trimming inferred from the DNA. The table includes 150,000 or so clones, roughly 84% detected once. Germline loops: CDR1 MNHEY, CDR2 SMNVEV (reference sequence). This CDR3 is 13 amino acids long. Trimming took 8 bases from V and 3 from J, leaving 12 bases between them. This sequence originates from a man aged 18 to 29 with active or convalescent COVID-19. The chain has TRBV27 and TRBJ2-3; D possibly corresponds to TRBD2 (6 bases). Sequencing input: peripheral blood. The CDR3 DNA reads TGTGCCAGCGCTTCGGGGGATACAGATACGCAGTATTTT. It codes for CASASGDTDTQYF.